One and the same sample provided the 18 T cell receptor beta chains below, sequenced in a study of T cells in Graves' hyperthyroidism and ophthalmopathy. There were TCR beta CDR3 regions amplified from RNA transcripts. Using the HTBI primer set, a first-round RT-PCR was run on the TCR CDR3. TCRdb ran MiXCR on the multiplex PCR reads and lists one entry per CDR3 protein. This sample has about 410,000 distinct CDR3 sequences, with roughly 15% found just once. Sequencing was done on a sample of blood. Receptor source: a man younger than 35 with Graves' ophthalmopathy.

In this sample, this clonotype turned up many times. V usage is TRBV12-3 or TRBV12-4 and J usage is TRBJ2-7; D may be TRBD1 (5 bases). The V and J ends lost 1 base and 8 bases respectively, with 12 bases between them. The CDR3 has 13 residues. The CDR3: CASSLGTRAQQYF. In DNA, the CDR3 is TGTGCCAGCAGTTTAGGGACAAGGGCCCAGCAGTACTTC.

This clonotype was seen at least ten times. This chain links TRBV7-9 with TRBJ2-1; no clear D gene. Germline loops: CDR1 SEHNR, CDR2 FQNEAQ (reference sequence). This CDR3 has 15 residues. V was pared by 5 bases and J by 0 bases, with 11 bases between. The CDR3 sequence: CASSPPGTSYNEQFF. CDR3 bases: TGTGCCAGCAGCCCACCGGGTACCTCCTACAATGAGCAGTTCTTC.

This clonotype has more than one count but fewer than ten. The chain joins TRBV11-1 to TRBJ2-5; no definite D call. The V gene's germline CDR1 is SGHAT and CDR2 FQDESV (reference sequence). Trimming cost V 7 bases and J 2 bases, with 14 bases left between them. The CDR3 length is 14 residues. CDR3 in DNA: TGTGCCAGCACCCAAGGGCAGCCGCAAGAGACCCAGTACTTC. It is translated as CASTQGQPQETQYF.

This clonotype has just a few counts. The CDR3 DNA reads TGTGCCACCAGTGACCCTGAATCCTCCTACAATGAGCAGTTCTTC. It translates to CATSDPESSYNEQFF. The chain couples TRBV24-1 to TRBJ2-1, with D hard to call. The length of the CDR3 is 15 residues. V lost 4 bases, J lost 0 bases, and 9 bases lay in between. Germline loops: CDR1 KGHDR, CDR2 SFDVKD.

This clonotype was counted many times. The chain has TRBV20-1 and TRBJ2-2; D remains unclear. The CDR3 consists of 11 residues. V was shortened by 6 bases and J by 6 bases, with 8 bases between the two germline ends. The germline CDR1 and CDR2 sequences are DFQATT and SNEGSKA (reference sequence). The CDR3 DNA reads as TGCAGTGCCTACGGTGCCGGGGAGCTGTTTTTT. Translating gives CSAYGAGELFF.

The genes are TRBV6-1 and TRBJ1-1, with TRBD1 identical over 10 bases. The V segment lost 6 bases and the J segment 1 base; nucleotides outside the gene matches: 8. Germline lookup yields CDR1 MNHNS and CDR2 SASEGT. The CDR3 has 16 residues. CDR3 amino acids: CASRRGQGVPNTEAFF. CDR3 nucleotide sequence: TGTGCCAGCAGGCGCGGACAGGGGGTTCCGAACACTGAAGCTTTCTTT.

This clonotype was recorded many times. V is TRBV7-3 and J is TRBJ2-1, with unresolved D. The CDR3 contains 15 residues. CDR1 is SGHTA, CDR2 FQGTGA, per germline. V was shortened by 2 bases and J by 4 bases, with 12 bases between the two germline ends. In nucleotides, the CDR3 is TGTGCCAGCAGCTTATCCTCGGCGGAGTACAATGAGCAGTTCTTC. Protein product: CASSLSSAEYNEQFF.

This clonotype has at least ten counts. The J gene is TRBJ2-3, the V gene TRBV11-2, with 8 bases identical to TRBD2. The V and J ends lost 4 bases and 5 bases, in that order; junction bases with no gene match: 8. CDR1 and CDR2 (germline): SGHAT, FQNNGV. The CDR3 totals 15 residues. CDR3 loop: CASSSRAGVIDTQYF. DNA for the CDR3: TGTGCCAGCAGCTCCCGAGCGGGAGTGATAGATACGCAGTATTTT.

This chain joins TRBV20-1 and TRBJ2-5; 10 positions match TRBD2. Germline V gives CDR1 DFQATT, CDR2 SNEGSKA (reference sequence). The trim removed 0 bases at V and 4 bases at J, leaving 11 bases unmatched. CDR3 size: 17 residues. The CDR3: CSARDIRLAGDLETQYF. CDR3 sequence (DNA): TGCAGTGCTAGAGATATCCGGCTAGCGGGAGATCTAGAGACCCAGTACTTC.

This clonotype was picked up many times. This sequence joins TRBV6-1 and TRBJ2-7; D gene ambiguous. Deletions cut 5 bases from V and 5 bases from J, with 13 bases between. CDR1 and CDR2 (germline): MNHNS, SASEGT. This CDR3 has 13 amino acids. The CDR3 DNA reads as TGTGCCAGCAGTTGGCGCTCGGGCCACGAGCAGTACTTC. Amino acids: CASSWRSGHEQYF.

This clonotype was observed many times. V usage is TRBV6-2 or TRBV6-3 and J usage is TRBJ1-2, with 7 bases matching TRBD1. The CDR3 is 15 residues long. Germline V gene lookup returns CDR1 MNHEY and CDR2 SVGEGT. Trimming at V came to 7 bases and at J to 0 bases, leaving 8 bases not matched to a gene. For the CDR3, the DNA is TGTGCCAGCATCAAACGGGACAGATCTAACTATGGCTACACCTTC. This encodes CASIKRDRSNYGYTF.

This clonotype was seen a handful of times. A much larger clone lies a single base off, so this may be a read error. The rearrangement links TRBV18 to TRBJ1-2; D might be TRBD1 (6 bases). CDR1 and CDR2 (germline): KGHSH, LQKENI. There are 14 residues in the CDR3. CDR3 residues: CASSPSPDRYGCTF. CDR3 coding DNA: TGTGCCAGCTCACCCTCCCCGGACAGATATGGCTGCACCTTC. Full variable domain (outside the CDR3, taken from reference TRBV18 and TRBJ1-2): NAGVMQNPRHLVRRRGQEARLRCSPMKGHSHVYWYRQLPEEGLKFMVYLQKENIIDESGMPKERFSAEFPKEGPSILRIQQVVRGDSAAYFCASSPSPDRYGCTFGSGTRLTVV.

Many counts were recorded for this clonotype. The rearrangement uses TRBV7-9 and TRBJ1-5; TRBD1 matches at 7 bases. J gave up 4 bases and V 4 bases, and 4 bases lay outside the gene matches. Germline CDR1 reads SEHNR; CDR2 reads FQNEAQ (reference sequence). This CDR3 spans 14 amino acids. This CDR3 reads CASSSSTGNQPQHF. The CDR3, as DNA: TGTGCCAGCAGCTCCTCGACAGGGAATCAGCCCCAGCATTTT.

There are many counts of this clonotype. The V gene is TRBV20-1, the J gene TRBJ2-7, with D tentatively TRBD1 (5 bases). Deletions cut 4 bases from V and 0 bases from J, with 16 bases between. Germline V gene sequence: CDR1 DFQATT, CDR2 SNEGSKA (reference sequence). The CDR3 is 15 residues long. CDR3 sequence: CSANPFDSTSYEQYF. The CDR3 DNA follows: TGCAGTGCTAACCCCTTTGACAGTACCTCCTACGAGCAGTACTTC.

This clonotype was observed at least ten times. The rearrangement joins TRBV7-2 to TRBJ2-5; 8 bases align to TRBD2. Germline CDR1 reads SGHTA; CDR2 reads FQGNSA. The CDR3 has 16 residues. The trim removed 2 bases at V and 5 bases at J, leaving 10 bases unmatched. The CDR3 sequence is CASSLTGGRGIETQYF. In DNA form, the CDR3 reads TGTGCCAGCAGCTTAACGGGGGGGCGAGGCATCGAGACCCAGTACTTC.

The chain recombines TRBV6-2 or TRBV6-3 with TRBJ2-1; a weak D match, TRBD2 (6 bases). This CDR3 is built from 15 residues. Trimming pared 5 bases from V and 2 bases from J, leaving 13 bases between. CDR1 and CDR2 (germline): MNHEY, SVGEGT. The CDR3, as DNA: TGTGCCAGCAGTGAGGACGGGAGCCCCTACAATGAGCAGTTCTTC. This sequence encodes CASSEDGSPYNEQFF.

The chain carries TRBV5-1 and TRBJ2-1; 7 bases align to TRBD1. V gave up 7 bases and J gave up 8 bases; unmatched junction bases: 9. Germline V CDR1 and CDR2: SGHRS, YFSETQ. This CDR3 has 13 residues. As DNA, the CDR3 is TGCGCCAGCCGGAAACAGGGGTACGATGAGCAGTTCTTC. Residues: CASRKQGYDEQFF.

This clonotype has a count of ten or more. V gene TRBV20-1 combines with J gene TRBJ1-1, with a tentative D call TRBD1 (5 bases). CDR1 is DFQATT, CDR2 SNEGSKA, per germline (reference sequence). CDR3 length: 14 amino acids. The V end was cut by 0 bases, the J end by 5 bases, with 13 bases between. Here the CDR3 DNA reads TGCAGTGCTAGAGATCCGGGGGTCTGGACTGAAGCTTTCTTT. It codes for CSARDPGVWTEAFF.